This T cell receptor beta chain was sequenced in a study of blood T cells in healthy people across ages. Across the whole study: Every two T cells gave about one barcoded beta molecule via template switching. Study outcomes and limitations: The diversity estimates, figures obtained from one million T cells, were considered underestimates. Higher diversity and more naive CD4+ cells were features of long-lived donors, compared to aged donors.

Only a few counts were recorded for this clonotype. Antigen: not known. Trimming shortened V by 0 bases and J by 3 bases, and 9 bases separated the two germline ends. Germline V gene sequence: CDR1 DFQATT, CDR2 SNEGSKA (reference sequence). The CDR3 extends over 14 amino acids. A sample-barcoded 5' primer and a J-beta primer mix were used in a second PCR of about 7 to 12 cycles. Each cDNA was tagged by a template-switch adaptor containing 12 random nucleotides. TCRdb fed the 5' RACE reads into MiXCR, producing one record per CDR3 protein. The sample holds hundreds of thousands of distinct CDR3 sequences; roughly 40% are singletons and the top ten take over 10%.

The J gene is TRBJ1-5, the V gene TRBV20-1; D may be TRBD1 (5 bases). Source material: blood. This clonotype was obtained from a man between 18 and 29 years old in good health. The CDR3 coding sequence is TGCAGTGCTAGAGATAGAGGGGACAATCAGCCCCAGCATTTT. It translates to CSARDRGDNQPQHF.